These T cell receptor beta chains were read from a single sample in a study of cytomegalovirus exposure and HLA in healthy donors. The assay was immunoSEQ multiplex PCR, and TCRdb's table has in-frame clones only and misses some. The profile shows 150,000 to 170,000 clones, roughly 75% of them singletons. Sequencing input: PBMCs. The receptors come from a man aged 18 to 35 in good health and CMV-seronegative. CDR3s leave out the opening cysteine and the closing phenylalanine or tryptophan. Rows may omit the clone size; those that give it use once, few, many or a size class.

length | J | V | size | CDR3
13 | TRBJ2-5 | TRBV30 | . | AWNLSPSGGETQY
14 | TRBJ1-5 | TRBV5-1 | . | ASSPGHSSPNQPQH
11 | TRBJ1-2 | TRBV25-1 | . | ASRQGLGYGYT
13 | TRBJ2-3 | TRBV19 | . | AKSVLAGGTDTQY
12 | TRBJ2-1 | TRBV28 | . | ASWSRLAYNEQF
9 | TRBJ1-1 | TRBV2 | . | ASRQGGGAF
13 | TRBJ1-1 | TRBV2 | . | ATTSPDRVNTEAF
15 | TRBJ2-1 | TRBV7-2 | . | ASSPLPGALHYNEQF
14 | TRBJ2-3 | TRBV5-1 | . | ASSLATGPYTDTQY
12 | TRBJ2-3 | TRBV10-1 | . | ASSTTGSTDTQY
13 | . | TRBV10-3 | . | AISESFEETYEQY
10 | TRBJ2-1 | TRBV7-8 | . | ASSPSGIEQF
9 | . | TRBV10-2 | . | ASREDYEQY
10 | TRBJ2-7 | TRBV2 | few | ASTQTREEQY
13 | TRBJ2-7 | TRBV7-2 | . | ASSPDRDRKYEQY
11 | TRBJ2-1 | TRBV9 | . | ASSGLQYNEQF
12 | . | TRBV6-5 | . | ASSYFAGSYEQY
16 | TRBJ2-4 | TRBV5-1 | once | ASSLGGQSAAAKNIQY
14 | TRBJ1-1 | TRBV6-5 | . | ASSYLDGTGDAEAF
13 | TRBJ2-5 | TRBV28 | . | ASSPGRQAGETQY
16 | TRBJ2-1 | TRBV27 | few | ASSLYGTGLAGIDEQF
11 | TRBJ1-2 | TRBV11-2 | . | ASGGLKRYGYT
10 | TRBJ2-1 | TRBV19 | . | ASSNRVGEQF
12 | TRBJ1-2 | TRBV5-4 | . | ASSLVGTDRGYT
12 | TRBJ2-3 | TRBV4-3 | . | ASSQPSETDTQY